The 31 T cell receptor beta chains listed next were all sequenced from one sample in a study of blood T cells in healthy people across ages. With a J-beta primer mix and a sample-barcoded 5' primer, a second PCR ran roughly 6 to 12 cycles. TCRdb itself ran the 5' RACE reads through MiXCR, one entry per CDR3 protein. The data show about 570,000 distinct CDR3 sequences, 25% to 30% seen once. Sequences were obtained from blood. These receptors came from a woman aged 65 to 85 in good health.

This clonotype has only a few counts. The chain joins TRBV28 to TRBJ2-7; possibly TRBD1 for D (5 bases). Germline loops: CDR1 MDHEN, CDR2 SYDVKM. The CDR3 consists of 13 residues. The V end lost 4 bases, the J end lost 3 bases, and 10 bases lay between the germline ends. The DNA of the CDR3 is TGTGCCAGCAGTTCCGGACACTACTACGAGCAGTACTTC. Translated: CASSSGHYYEQYF.

This clonotype has just one count. The V and J genes are TRBV12-3 or TRBV12-4 and TRBJ1-2; the D is unclear. Trimming cost V 3 bases and J 0 bases, with 11 bases left between them. This CDR3 has 15 amino acids. The CDR3 protein is CASSFTRIPNYGYTF. In nucleotides, the CDR3 is TGTGCCAGCAGTTTCACCAGGATCCCTAACTATGGCTACACCTTC.

Of note for this clonotype: A clone one base away is much larger, so this may be a read error. V usage is TRBV6-1 and J usage is TRBJ1-4; D might be TRBD1 (6 bases). The CDR3 contains 16 residues. The germline gives CDR1 MNHNS, CDR2 SASEGT. CDR3 bases: TGTGCCAACAGTGACGGAGGAAGCAGAAGGGGGGGAAAACTGTTTTTT. Translation gives CANSDGGSRRGGKLFF.

The gene calls are TRBV12-3 or TRBV12-4 and TRBJ1-2, with 11 bases fitting TRBD1. The CDR3 extends over 16 amino acids. V was clipped by 1 base and J by 6 bases; unmatched bases: 7. The CDR3 is CASSLGRDRGENGYTF. CDR3 nucleotides: TGTGCCAGCAGTTTAGGAAGGGACAGGGGGGAGAATGGCTACACCTTC.

The gene calls are TRBV27 and TRBJ1-4; unclear D gene. From germline, CDR1 is MNHEY and CDR2 SMNVEV (reference sequence). The CDR3 extends over 15 amino acids. The V end was cut by 6 bases, the J end by 7 bases, with 18 bases between. The CDR3 DNA reads as TGTGCCAGCAGCCTTCTAGGACGGATTCCTGAAAAACTGTTTTTT. It is translated as CASSLLGRIPEKLFF. Looking up the rest from reference TRBV27 and TRBJ1-4 gives the full variable domain: EAQVTQNPRYLITVTGKKLTVTCSQNMNHEYMSWYRQDPGLGLRQIYYSMNVEVTDKGDVPEGYKVSRKEKRNFPLILESPSPNQTSLYFCASSLLGRIPEKLFFGSGTQLSVL.

The chain couples TRBV20-1 to TRBJ2-3; 10 bases match TRBD1. Germline CDR1 is DFQATT and CDR2 is SNEGSKA (reference sequence). V trimming: 0 bases; J trimming: 3 bases; junction bases outside the gene matches: 3. The CDR3 extends over 15 amino acids. CDR3 nucleotide sequence: TGCAGTGCTAGAGAGGCGGACAGGGGGACAGATACGCAGTATTTT. This translates into CSAREADRGTDTQYF.

The genes are TRBV20-1 and TRBJ2-1, with 8 bases matching TRBD2. The last part of the DNA fits TRBJ2-7 better; the J call may be wrong. CDR1 DFQATT and CDR2 SNEGSKA come from the germline V gene (reference sequence). CDR3 size: 15 residues. CDR3 protein: CSASGGRGGHHEQYF. The CDR3, as DNA: TGCAGTGCTAGTGGGGGTCGGGGGGGTCACCACGAGCAGTACTTC.

The CDR3: CAISADPGLQFF. CDR3 sequence (DNA): TGTGCCATCAGCGCGGACCCGGGACTGCAGTTCTTC. This chain uses TRBV10-3 with TRBJ2-1; maybe TRBD2 (6 bases). Germline values: CDR1 ENHRY, CDR2 SYGVKD. V dropped 6 bases and J dropped 12 bases, with 15 bases sitting between them. The CDR3 runs to 12 residues.

The chain employs TRBV27 and TRBJ2-1, with TRBD2 matching over 11 bases. Trimming took 5 bases from V and 5 from J; bases not matched to a gene: 5. CDR3 length equals 15 residues. Per germline, CDR1 MNHEY and CDR2 SMNVEV (reference sequence). Here the CDR3 DNA reads TGTGCCAGCAGTGTCCCTAGCGGGGGGAACAATGAGCAGTTCTTC. It is translated as CASSVPSGGNNEQFF.

The chain recombines TRBV7-3 with TRBJ1-1, with D perhaps matching TRBD1 (6 bases). Germline V gives CDR1 SGHTA, CDR2 FQGTGA. CDR3 length equals 15 residues. V lost 5 bases and J lost 4, with 17 bases in between. The CDR3: CASSPLGGPGTEAFF. For the CDR3, the DNA is TGTGCCAGCAGCCCATTGGGGGGCCCAGGCACTGAAGCTTTCTTT.

V usage is TRBV29-1 and J usage is TRBJ1-3, with D unclear. V was shortened by 3 bases and J by 2 bases, with 5 bases between the two germline ends. The CDR3 spans 12 residues. Germline loops: CDR1 SQVTM, CDR2 ANQGSEA. CDR3 in DNA: TGCAGCGTTGAGTCCCCTGGAAACACCATATATTTT. Protein: CSVESPGNTIYF.

V is TRBV6-4 and J is TRBJ2-3; tentatively, D is TRBD2 (6 bases). CDR3 length equals 15 residues. V lost 6 bases to trimming and J lost 2 bases, with 15 bases between them. Looked up from germline, CDR1 is MRHNA and CDR2 is SNTAGT. The CDR3 DNA reads as TGTGCCAGCAGCAGGGTTGGGACTGACACAGATACGCAGTATTTT. Its protein product is CASSRVGTDTDTQYF.

V and J are TRBV20-1 and TRBJ2-4; D ambiguous. Germline CDR1 is DFQATT and CDR2 is SNEGSKA (reference sequence). The germline V and J ends were trimmed by 0 bases and 0 bases, with 18 bases remaining between them. The length of the CDR3 is 18 residues. The CDR3 coding sequence is TGCAGTGCTAGAGAACCTCCTGGCGTTTCTTTAGCCAAAAACATTCAGTACTTC. The encoded protein is CSAREPPGVSLAKNIQYF.

This chain connects TRBV29-1 to TRBJ1-1; maybe TRBD1 (5 bases). Trimming shortened V by 4 bases and J by 8 bases, and 11 bases separated the two germline ends. CDR1 is SQVTM, CDR2 ANQGSEA, per germline. The length of the CDR3 is 11 residues. The CDR3, as DNA: TGCAGCGTTGGAGGGGATAGGGAAGCTTTCTTT. This translates into CSVGGDREAFF.

The chain has TRBV7-2 and TRBJ2-1; D not certain. Trimming pared 4 bases from V and 8 bases from J, leaving 15 bases between. The CDR3 covers 14 residues. Germline CDR1 SGHTA, CDR2 FQGNSA. The CDR3 sequence is CASSYSLSKDEQFF. The DNA of the CDR3 is TGTGCCAGCAGCTACTCCCTCTCTAAGGATGAGCAGTTCTTC.

The rearrangement links TRBV4-1 to TRBJ2-2; D is unclear. CDR3 length equals 16 residues. V was pared by 3 bases and J by 5 bases, with 16 bases between. Germline values: CDR1 MGHRA, CDR2 YSYEKL. The CDR3 sequence is CASSHPDTLGTGELFF. CDR3 in DNA: TGCGCCAGCAGCCACCCAGACACCCTGGGGACCGGGGAGCTGTTTTTT.

This clonotype has more than one count but fewer than ten. The rearrangement joins TRBV7-3 to TRBJ2-6, with unresolved D. Trimming removed 3 bases at V and 4 bases at J, with 4 bases between. This CDR3 has 13 amino acids. Looked up from germline, CDR1 is SGHTA and CDR2 is FQGTGA. Here the CDR3 reads CASSFLGANVLTF. Written as DNA, the CDR3 is TGTGCCAGCAGCTTCCTAGGGGCCAACGTCCTGACTTTC.

The chain has TRBV6-1 and TRBJ1-4; 8 bases are a match to TRBD1. This CDR3 region has 16 residues. V lost 5 bases to trimming and J lost 4 bases; unmatched junction nucleotides: 9. Germline CDR1 reads MNHNS; CDR2 reads SASEGT. CDR3 nucleotides: TGTGCCAGCAGTCCGACAGGGGCCCGGTTTAATGAAAAACTGTTTTTT. Translated: CASSPTGARFNEKLFF.

The chain uses TRBV20-1 and TRBJ1-1; D may be TRBD1 (5 bases). CDR3 length equals 14 residues. V was pared by 4 bases and J by 4 bases, with 16 bases between. Germline V gene data show CDR1 as DFQATT and CDR2 as SNEGSKA (reference sequence). The CDR3 DNA is TGCAGTGCTACAGAAGGTTACAGGCCCACTGAAGCTTTCTTT. It specifies CSATEGYRPTEAFF.

About this clonotype itself: With a much larger clone just one base away, this may be a read error. The V and J genes are TRBV2 and TRBJ1-2; D unresolved. The CDR3 runs to 12 residues. Germline V gene lookup returns CDR1 SNHLY and CDR2 FYNNEI. V lost 0 bases, J lost 1 base, and 0 bases lay in between. The CDR3 sequence: CASSEANYGYTF. CDR3 bases: TGTGCCAGCAGTGAAGCTAACTATGGCTACACCTTC.

The genes are TRBV5-1 and TRBJ2-5, with unresolved D. Germline values: CDR1 SGHRS, CDR2 YFSETQ. This CDR3 region has 14 residues. The ends were cut back, 0 bases at V and 6 bases at J, with 12 bases in the middle. The CDR3 nucleotides read TGCGCCAGCAGCTTGGGTTCGGCCGGGCAGACCCAGTACTTC. Translating gives CASSLGSAGQTQYF.

V usage is TRBV6-6 and J usage is TRBJ1-2; TRBD1 aligns across 9 bases. Germline V gene data show CDR1 as MNHNY and CDR2 as SVGAGI (reference sequence). This CDR3 comprises 15 residues. V was pared by 0 bases and J by 9 bases, with 8 bases of the junction left unmatched. This CDR3 is CASSYSSTGGISYTF. The CDR3 coding sequence is TGTGCCAGCAGTTACTCCTCAACAGGGGGCATTAGCTACACCTTC.

This clonotype was observed once. The chain carries TRBV6-2 or TRBV6-3 and TRBJ1-5; no firm D call. CDR1 MNHEY and CDR2 SVGEGT come from the germline V gene. Trimming removed 5 bases from V and 4 bases from J, with 15 bases in between. CDR3 length: 15 amino acids. As DNA, the CDR3 is TGTGCCAGCAGTACCTCGGGCGGCCTGAATCAGCCCCAGCATTTT. Amino acid sequence: CASSTSGGLNQPQHF.

The V call is TRBV29-1, the J call TRBJ2-7, with D tentatively TRBD1 (5 bases). Trimming cost V 2 bases and J 6 bases, with 17 bases left between them. CDR1 is SQVTM, CDR2 ANQGSEA, per germline. The CDR3 is 14 amino acids. CDR3 region: CSVERQGGASEQYF. The CDR3 DNA sequence: TGCAGCGTTGAACGGCAGGGTGGGGCATCCGAGCAGTACTTC.

The gene calls are TRBV12-3 or TRBV12-4 and TRBJ2-5; D remains unclear. The DNA end is more similar to TRBJ2-7, so the J call may be wrong. The CDR3 covers 12 residues. This chain's CDR3 is CASRIEWGEQYF. The CDR3 bases are TGTGCCAGCAGGATAGAGTGGGGCGAGCAGTACTTC.

The chain is built from TRBV5-4 and TRBJ2-5; 11 bases map to TRBD2. In germline, CDR1 is SGHNT, CDR2 YYREEE (reference sequence). The CDR3 consists of 17 residues. After removal of 1 base from V and 4 bases from J, the junction contained 9 bases not matched to a gene. CDR3 DNA sequence: TGTGCCAGCAGCTTGCGCCCTGTAGCGGGGGGGGGAGAGACCCAGTACTTC. Its protein product is CASSLRPVAGGGETQYF.

In its sample, this clonotype was seen a few times. The V gene is TRBV6-5, the J gene TRBJ1-2; D is unresolved. The CDR3 has 15 residues. CDR1 is MNHEY, CDR2 SVGAGI, per germline. Trimming removed 6 bases at V and 4 bases at J, with 18 bases between. The CDR3: CASSQSQVFGYGYTF. The CDR3 DNA is TGTGCCAGCAGCCAGTCCCAGGTGTTCGGCTATGGCTACACCTTC.

This clonotype was seen a single time. The V call is TRBV7-3, the J call TRBJ1-2, with TRBD1 identical over 9 bases. Trimming cost V 2 bases and J 4 bases; bases outside gene matches: 5. The CDR3 is 15 amino acids. From germline, CDR1 is SGHTA and CDR2 FQGTGA. DNA of the CDR3: TGTGCCAGCAGCTTAGGATCGGGACAGGGCTATGGCTACACCTTC. It is translated as CASSLGSGQGYGYTF.

Points on this clonotype: One end of the junction varies from germline; a read error may be responsible. The chain carries TRBV7-9 and TRBJ1-6; 8 bases line up with TRBD1. The CDR3 runs to 17 residues. CDR1 is SEHNR and CDR2 is FQNEAQ in the germline V gene (reference sequence). The CDR3 spells CASSSGTGSSYNSPLHF. CDR3 nucleotide sequence: TGTGCCAGCAGCTCCGGGACAGGAAGCTCCTATAATTCACCCCTTCACTTT.

There are a few counts of this clonotype. This chain links TRBV7-2 with TRBJ1-1, with TRBD1 identical over 9 bases. This CDR3 spans 15 amino acids. CDR1 SGHTA and CDR2 FQGNSA come from the germline V gene. Trimming cost V 5 bases and J 10 bases; bases outside gene matches: 14. Here the CDR3 reads CASSQNAPGTGRAFF. The CDR3 region has the DNA TGTGCCAGCAGCCAAAACGCACCGGGGACAGGGAGAGCTTTCTTT.

The V and J genes are TRBV20-1 and TRBJ2-7; 12 bases fit TRBD2. The CDR3 runs 14 residues. Trimming took 3 bases from V and 0 from J; bases not matched to a gene: 0. Germline CDR1 DFQATT, CDR2 SNEGSKA (reference sequence). CDR3 sequence reads: CSARTSGGSYEQYF. Here the CDR3 DNA reads TGCAGTGCTAGGACTAGCGGGGGCTCCTACGAGCAGTACTTC.